Listed here are 15 T cell receptor beta chains from one sample, sequenced in a study of OX40 agonist ivuxolimab in advanced cancers. Generated by immunoSEQ multiplex PCR, the TCRdb table keeps only in-frame clones and is missing some. The sample consists of about 81,000 clones, around 84% of them appearing once. Source: CD4+ or CD8+ T cells sorted from blood, taken in a trial of the OX40 agonist ivuxolimab. These TCRs come from an adult with an advanced solid tumor such as melanoma, head and neck, liver or kidney cancer.

The rearrangement uses TRBV9 and TRBJ2-2; perhaps TRBD2 as D (6 bases). This CDR3 has 17 residues. The germline V gene has CDR1 SGDLS and CDR2 YYNGEE. With 3 bases removed from V and 3 bases from J, the gap between germline ends came to 18 bases. In nucleotides, the CDR3 is TGTGCCAGCAGCGATCCACGGGACTCGCGGGACACCGGGGAGCTGTTTTTT. Protein: CASSDPRDSRDTGELFF.

The gene calls are TRBV15 and TRBJ1-1, with a weak D call TRBD1 (5 bases). The germline CDR1 and CDR2 sequences are LNHNV and YYDKDF (reference sequence). Trimming stripped 5 bases from V and 8 bases from J, with 18 bases between. The CDR3 totals 14 residues. The CDR3 DNA reads TGTGCCACCAGCCAGATGAGGTCGGGGGGGGAAGCTTTCTTT. This gives the protein CATSQMRSGGEAFF.

The sample holds one count of this clone. The V call is TRBV7-2, the J call TRBJ2-1; 8 nucleotides match TRBD1. With V trimmed by 5 bases and J by 12 bases, 21 bases remained unmatched. The CDR3 has 17 residues. The germline V gene has CDR1 SGHTA and CDR2 FQGNSA. CDR3 DNA sequence: TGTGCCAGCAGCCAATATATTAGGACAGGGCTAGTCAATCGGCAGTTCTTC. It specifies CASSQYIRTGLVNRQFF.

The chain recombines TRBV7-2 with TRBJ2-2; D gene uncertain. The CDR3 totals 14 residues. Per the germline V gene, CDR1 is SGHTA and CDR2 is FQGNSA. V lost 7 bases and J 9 bases, leaving 18 bases between the germline ends. CDR3 amino acids: CASILNRARRELFF. Written as DNA, the CDR3 is TGTGCCAGCATCCTTAACCGGGCTAGACGGGAGCTGTTTTTT.

The V call is TRBV25-1, the J call TRBJ2-7; 9 nucleotides align to TRBD1. The germline V gene encodes CDR1 MGHDK and CDR2 SYGVNS. The CDR3 length is 16 residues. J lost 5 bases, V lost 4 bases, and 12 bases had no gene match. DNA for the CDR3: TGTGCCAGCAGTGCAGCGCCGGGACAGGGTGGAGACGAGCAGTACTTC. Its protein is CASSAAPGQGGDEQYF.

The V gene is TRBV6-5, the J gene TRBJ1-4; 7 positions match TRBD1. The germline V gene has CDR1 MNHEY and CDR2 SVGAGI. Unmatched junction bases numbered 10, after V lost 7 bases and J lost 8 bases. CDR3 size: 14 residues. This CDR3 reads CASTTQGLGEKLFF. Written as DNA, the CDR3 is TGTGCCAGCACCACACAGGGGTTAGGGGAAAAACTGTTTTTT.

This chain joins TRBV2 and TRBJ1-4; 8 positions match TRBD1. This CDR3 has 14 amino acids. The germline CDR1 and CDR2 sequences are SNHLY and FYNNEI. V lost 6 bases to trimming and J lost 8 bases; unmatched junction nucleotides: 8. CDR3 DNA sequence: TGTGCCAGCAGCTCGACAGGGGTCGGCGAAAAACTGTTTTTT. Translated: CASSSTGVGEKLFF.

The gene calls are TRBV6-5 and TRBJ2-3; 13 bases are a match to TRBD2. The CDR3 totals 14 residues. CDR1 and CDR2 (germline): MNHEY, SVGAGI. V trimming: 8 bases; J trimming: 1 base; junction bases outside the gene matches: 0. This CDR3 reads CASGLAGGTDTQYF. CDR3 bases: TGTGCCAGCGGACTAGCGGGGGGCACAGATACGCAGTATTTT.

Only a few counts were recorded for this clone. The chain has TRBV4-1 and TRBJ2-1; D is perhaps TRBD1 or TRBD2 (6 bases each). With 0 bases removed from V and 3 bases from J, the gap between germline ends came to 15 bases. CDR3 size: 17 residues. Germline V gene sequence: CDR1 MGHRA, CDR2 YSYEKL. The CDR3 sequence is CASSQDRGRTVYNEQFF. In nucleotides, the CDR3 is TGCGCCAGCAGCCAAGATCGTGGGAGGACAGTCTACAATGAGCAGTTCTTC.

The V gene is TRBV29-1, the J gene TRBJ2-3; 8 positions match TRBD1. After removal of 6 bases from V and 4 bases from J, the junction contained 6 bases not matched to a gene. Germline V gene lookup returns CDR1 SQVTM and CDR2 ANQGSEA. The CDR3 runs to 13 residues. In DNA form, the CDR3 reads TGCAGCGTCAGGACAGGGCCCGCAGATACGCAGTATTTT. Residues: CSVRTGPADTQYF.

The chain carries TRBV6-5 and TRBJ1-2; tentative D call: TRBD1 (6 bases). Looked up from germline, CDR1 is MNHEY and CDR2 is SVGAGI. The CDR3 length is 15 residues. The V end was cut by 6 bases, the J end by 8 bases, with 22 bases between. The CDR3 DNA follows: TGTGCCAGCAGCCGACCCGACCACAGGGAATACGGCTACACCTTC. Its translation: CASSRPDHREYGYTF.

The rearrangement links TRBV27 to TRBJ2-3; 9 bases line up with TRBD1. The V segment lost 0 bases and the J segment 3 bases; nucleotides outside the gene matches: 4. This CDR3 is built from 16 residues. Germline V gene sequence: CDR1 MNHEY, CDR2 SMNVEV (reference sequence). The CDR3 DNA reads as TGTGCCAGCAGTTTATCAACAGGGGGCAGAACAGATACGCAGTATTTT. It yields the protein CASSLSTGGRTDTQYF.

The genes are TRBV27 and TRBJ1-2; the D gene is possibly TRBD1 (5 bases). V was shortened by 5 bases and J by 6 bases, with 16 bases between the two germline ends. The CDR3 sequence is 14 residues long. CDR1 MNHEY and CDR2 SMNVEV come from the germline V gene (reference sequence). In DNA, the CDR3 is TGTGCCAGCAGTCCCCAGGGAAGGCCTCATGGCTACACCTTC. It codes for CASSPQGRPHGYTF.

The chain combines TRBV25-1 with TRBJ1-4, with 7 bases lining up with TRBD1. The CDR3 sequence is 14 residues long. From germline, CDR1 is MGHDK and CDR2 SYGVNS. The CDR3 here is CATNPGQNSEKLFF. The DNA for the CDR3 is TGTGCTACAAACCCGGGACAGAACTCTGAAAAACTGTTTTTT.

This clone was seen once. This sequence joins TRBV7-9 and TRBJ2-2; D not resolved. The germline gives CDR1 SEHNR, CDR2 FQNEAQ (reference sequence). This CDR3 spans 15 amino acids. The V gene lost 8 bases and the J gene lost 4 bases, with 17 bases spanning the gap. Written as DNA, the CDR3 is TGTGCCAGCCCTTCCCGGGCCGTTCCCACCGGGGAGCTGTTTTTT. Amino acid sequence: CASPSRAVPTGELFF.